This section outlines one T cell receptor beta chain sequence together with its context. No antigen is known for it. From germline, CDR1 is SQVTM and CDR2 ANQGSEA. Unmatched junction bases numbered 10, after V lost 5 bases and J lost 2 bases. This CDR3 contains 15 residues. It was by quantitative 5'-RACE with molecular barcodes that TCR beta libraries were made. TCRdb called the 5' RACE reads again in MiXCR, with one record for every CDR3 protein. Found here are under 250,000 distinct CDR3 sequences, roughly 32% of them singletons; the top ten hold 4% to 5.5%. The data stem from a study of CD8 T cells in ankylosing spondylitis. General observations from the study: What seemed typical of ankylosing spondylitis blood was a TCR beta motif built from about 8 highly homologous variants. Researchers report that disease-linked clones proved CD8+ and relatively rare in peripheral blood. Past studies reported some motif variants in reactive arthritis synovial fluid and blood.

V is TRBV29-1 and J is TRBJ1-1; 8 bases map to TRBD1. This clonotype originated in a male donor with ankylosing spondylitis or in good health (not recorded which). Sequenced: blood, either unsorted or a sorted T cell fraction (not recorded which). The CDR3 region has the DNA TGCAGCGTTCAAGGCCCACAGGGGGGAAACACTGAAGCTTTCTTT. It specifies CSVQGPQGGNTEAFF.